Each of the 13 T cell receptor beta chains below was sequenced from the same sample in a study of T cell responses to AZD1222 COVID-19 vaccine. Profiling relied on immunoSEQ multiplex PCR, and the TCRdb table lists in-frame clones only, not all of them. This table has about 130,000 clones, roughly 93% appearing once. Sequences were derived from peripheral blood, sampled on day 0 of AZD1222 vaccination. These receptors all stem from an adult in good health.

This chain links TRBV5-3 with TRBJ1-2; TRBD1 agrees at 8 bases. TRBV5-3 is an open reading frame, and its role is uncertain. V was clipped by 4 bases and J by 1 base; unmatched bases: 9. This CDR3 region has 16 residues. The CDR3 DNA reads as TGTGCCAGAAGCCGAATCGGCGGACAGGGTAACTATGGCTACACCTTC. The encoded protein is CARSRIGGQGNYGYTF.

The rearrangement uses TRBV7-6 and TRBJ2-1, with 7 positions matching TRBD2. The CDR3 is 18 residues long. J gave up 0 bases and V 5 bases, and 13 bases lay outside the gene matches. Germline loops: CDR1 SGHVS, CDR2 FNYEAQ. The DNA for the CDR3 is TGTGCCAGCAGCCCAACCTACAGGACTAGGAGCTCCTACAATGAGCAGTTCTTC. This codes for CASSPTYRTRSSYNEQFF.

The chain couples TRBV28 to TRBJ1-3; perhaps TRBD1 as D (6 bases). This CDR3 is 14 amino acids long. V lost 4 bases and J 0 bases, leaving 7 bases between the germline ends. From germline, CDR1 is MDHEN and CDR2 SYDVKM. The CDR3, as DNA: TGTGCCAGCAGTTGGGGGCGCTCTGGAAACACCATATATTTT. This translates into CASSWGRSGNTIYF.

This rearrangement joins TRBV18 to TRBJ2-2, with 12 bases matching TRBD1. The CDR3 contains 16 residues. V shed 5 bases and J 6 bases; nucleotides not matched to a gene: 7. Germline V CDR1 and CDR2: KGHSH, LQKENI. The CDR3 protein is CASSSPGQGAPGELFF. DNA of the CDR3: TGTGCCAGCTCATCTCCGGGACAGGGGGCGCCCGGGGAGCTGTTTTTT.

The chain couples TRBV18 to TRBJ2-7, with D perhaps matching TRBD2 (6 bases). Deletions cut 5 bases from V and 7 bases from J, with 6 bases between. CDR3 length: 10 residues. Germline V lookup: CDR1 KGHSH, CDR2 LQKENI. CDR3 sequence: CASSGGEQYF. The CDR3 coding sequence is TGTGCCAGCTCAGGGGGGGAGCAGTACTTC.

The V and J genes are TRBV27 and TRBJ1-6; tentatively, D is TRBD1 (5 bases). This CDR3 region has 14 residues. CDR1 is MNHEY and CDR2 is SMNVEV in the germline V gene (reference sequence). Trimming cost V 5 bases and J 8 bases, with 13 bases left between them. This CDR3 reads CASSPNRDYSPLHF. The CDR3, as DNA: TGTGCCAGCAGTCCTAACCGGGACTATTCACCCCTCCACTTT.

The chain employs TRBV25-1 and TRBJ1-2; D unclear. Per the germline V gene, CDR1 is MGHDK and CDR2 is SYGVNS. Between the trimmed V and J ends, which lost 4 bases and 3 bases, there was a span of 12 bases. This CDR3 is 14 amino acids long. The DNA for the CDR3 is TGTGCCAGCAGTGTAGGAGGGTTGGACTATGGCTACACCTTC. Its translation is CASSVGGLDYGYTF.

This clone has only one observation. The chain recombines TRBV27 with TRBJ2-3; 9 bases are a match to TRBD2. J was trimmed by 5 bases and V by 2 bases; bases with no gene match: 8. CDR3 length equals 16 residues. Germline assignment: CDR1 MNHEY and CDR2 SMNVEV (reference sequence). The CDR3: CASSLGGSGGQDTQYF. CDR3 sequence (DNA): TGTGCCAGCAGTTTAGGGGGGAGCGGGGGGCAAGATACGCAGTATTTT.

The rearrangement links TRBV5-1 to TRBJ2-1; no definite D call. Germline values: CDR1 SGHRS, CDR2 YFSETQ. V lost 0 bases, J lost 5 bases, and 3 bases lay in between. The CDR3 is 12 residues long. CDR3 bases: TGCGCCAGCAGCTTGGGGGACAATGAGCAGTTCTTC. It specifies CASSLGDNEQFF.

V and J are TRBV21-1 and TRBJ2-3; TRBD1, the table's D call, lacks a check against the DNA. TRBV21-1 is reported as a pseudogene. CDR3 length: 19 amino acids. CDR3 in amino acids: CASSKGVDRGRSFTDTQYF. In nucleotides, the CDR3 is TGTGCCAGCAGCAAAGGAGTCGACAGGGGCCGGTCCTTCACAGATACGCAGTATTTT.

V and J are TRBV6-5 and TRBJ1-4; the D gene is possibly TRBD1 (5 bases). In germline, CDR1 is MNHEY, CDR2 SVGAGI. The CDR3 totals 13 residues. Trimming left V 6 bases short and J 6 bases short, with 11 bases between. The CDR3 spells CASSYGGDEKLFF. CDR3 in DNA: TGTGCCAGCAGCTACGGGGGGGATGAAAAACTGTTTTTT.

The chain employs TRBV5-5 and TRBJ2-7; D may be TRBD2 (6 bases). This CDR3 spans 16 amino acids. From germline, CDR1 is SGHKS and CDR2 YYEKEE (reference sequence). The V end lost 0 bases, the J end lost 8 bases, and 21 bases lay between the germline ends. CDR3 sequence reads: CASSLGFPGEDPQQYF. As DNA, the CDR3 is TGTGCCAGCAGCTTGGGCTTCCCGGGAGAGGACCCGCAGCAGTACTTC. Full variable domain (rest looked up from reference TRBV5-5 and TRBJ2-7): DAGVTQSPTHLIKTRGQQVTLRCSPISGHKSVSWYQQVLGQGPQFIFQYYEKEERGRGNFPDRFSARQFPNYSSELNVNALLLGDSALYLCASSLGFPGEDPQQYFGPGTRLTVT.

The chain combines TRBV7-9 with TRBJ2-6; no clear D. The CDR3 runs 15 residues. Trimming stripped 4 bases from V and 0 bases from J, with 7 bases between. The germline V gene encodes CDR1 SEHNR and CDR2 FQNEAQ (reference sequence). CDR3 coding DNA: TGTGCCAGCAGCTCAGCGCTCTCTGGGGCCAACGTCCTGACTTTC. This codes for CASSSALSGANVLTF. The full variable domain, in which reference TRBV7-9 and TRBJ2-6 provide the parts outside the CDR3, is DTGVSQNPRHKITKRGQNVTFRCDPISEHNRLYWYRQTLGQGPEFLTYFQNEAQLEKSRLLSDRFSAERPKGSFSTLEIQRTEQGDSAMYLCASSSALSGANVLTFGAGSRLTVL.